This paragraph covers one T cell receptor (beta chain) sequence. The antigen is unknown. This sample was included in a study of T-cell reconstitution after alpha-beta-depleted transplantation in children. General observations from the study: Several hundred graft clones that had expanded were reportedly the source of alpha-beta T cells about two months after transplant. Newly produced T cells mostly accounted for T-cell counts and diversity one year post-transplant. In some patients, recipient T cells and intrathymic progenitors surviving conditioning explained high day-60 diversity.

The TCRbeta library was prepared with unique molecular identifiers. TCRdb fed the PCR reads into MiXCR, producing one record per CDR3 protein. The sample lists 900,000 or so distinct CDR3 sequences, 15% to 20% seen once, with approximately 5% in the top ten. Looked up from germline, CDR1 is DFQATT and CDR2 is SNEGSKA (reference sequence). The J segment lost 6 bases and the V segment lost 6 bases, leaving 5 bases of the junction unmatched. This CDR3 spans 13 amino acids. Sequencing was performed on PBMCs, mostly from graft donor cells, taken 360 days after TCRalphabeta/CD19-depleted stem cell transplant. This TCR was sampled from a male patient between 10 and 17 years old who had a stem cell transplant for acute lymphoblastic leukemia, so the T cells may come from the graft donor. The chain employs TRBV20-1 and TRBJ2-6; TRBD1 aligns across 7 bases. CDR3 protein: CSARDRKANVLTF. The CDR3 nucleotides are TGCAGTGCCAGGGACAGAAAGGCCAACGTCCTGACTTTC.